These 22 T cell receptor beta chains came from one sample sequenced in a study of blood T cell repertoires in COVID-19 (dated by TCRdb to 2018 to 2021). Library preparation was by the immunoSEQ multiplex PCR assay. Entries here come from immuneACCESS through TCRdb and include only in-frame sequences with V and J called. Some clones fail to appear in such tables; in the studies checked, an unresolved V gene covers under half of the shortfall, and the cause of the remainder is unknown. The sample has around 150,000 clones on record, 75% to 85% of them singletons. About 3.7% of the sample is in the top ten clones. What was sequenced was PBMCs or T cells enriched from blood (not recorded which). The receptors stem from a woman aged 55 to 70 who had recovered from COVID-19.

The chain couples TRBV2 to TRBJ2-3; 11 positions match TRBD2. The germline gives CDR1 SNHLY, CDR2 FYNNEI. The CDR3 covers 15 residues. The V segment lost 2 bases and the J segment 5 bases; nucleotides outside the gene matches: 3. CDR3 in DNA: TGTGCCAGCAGTGAACTAGCGGGGGGCAGAGATACGCAGTATTTT. Its translation: CASSELAGGRDTQYF.

The gene calls are TRBV19 and TRBJ2-1; 9 nucleotides align to TRBD2. The V segment lost 0 bases and the J segment 6 bases; nucleotides outside the gene matches: 3. The CDR3 loop spans 15 amino acids. Germline-derived CDR1 and CDR2 are LNHDA and SQIVND (reference sequence). Here the CDR3 DNA reads TGTGCCAGTAGTATAGACGCGGGGGGGACCAATGAGCAGTTCTTC. Its protein is CASSIDAGGTNEQFF.

V and J are TRBV6-2 or TRBV6-3 and TRBJ1-5; 8 bases fit TRBD1. Germline trimming cut 5 bases from V and 7 bases from J; bases unmatched to any gene: 13. This CDR3 spans 16 amino acids. CDR1 is MNHEY, CDR2 SVGEGT, per germline. The CDR3 sequence: CASSAPDREIGQPQHF. The DNA of the CDR3 is TGTGCCAGCAGTGCCCCGGACAGGGAAATAGGGCAGCCCCAGCATTTT.

This sequence joins TRBV4-1 and TRBJ1-1, with TRBD1 matching over 9 bases. The CDR3 is 14 residues long. After removal of 3 bases from V and 5 bases from J, the junction contained 4 bases not matched to a gene. Germline lookup yields CDR1 MGHRA and CDR2 YSYEKL. The CDR3 DNA is TGCGCCAGCAGCCATGGGACAGGGAGGACTGAAGCTTTCTTT. It encodes CASSHGTGRTEAFF.

The CDR3 DNA follows: TGTGCCAGCAGCTTAGTTTCCGGGGGGGACTACGAGCAGTACTTC. It yields the protein CASSLVSGGDYEQYF. V is TRBV11-2 and J is TRBJ2-7, with 8 bases matching TRBD2. CDR3 length: 15 residues. V lost 1 base, J lost 3 bases, and 5 bases stayed unmatched. The germline gives CDR1 SGHAT, CDR2 FQNNGV. The entire variable domain, with the rest obtained from reference TRBV11-2 and TRBJ2-7, is as follows: EAGVAQSPRYKIIEKRQSVAFWCNPISGHATLYWYQQILGQGPKLLIQFQNNGVVDDSQLPKDRFSAERLKGVDSTLKIQPAKLEDSAVYLCASSLVSGGDYEQYFGPGTRLTVT.

This rearrangement joins TRBV6-6 to TRBJ1-6, with D maybe TRBD1 (6 bases). The V gene lost 0 bases and the J gene lost 7 bases, with 13 bases spanning the gap. Looked up from germline, CDR1 is MNHNY and CDR2 is SVGAGI (reference sequence). There are 16 residues in the CDR3. CDR3 protein: CASSYSVSGDNSPLHF. CDR3 nucleotides: TGTGCCAGCAGTTACTCGGTATCAGGGGACAATTCACCCCTCCACTTT.

The chain employs TRBV5-5 and TRBJ1-1; 8 nucleotides agree with TRBD1. The germline CDR1 and CDR2 sequences are SGHKS and YYEKEE (reference sequence). This CDR3 is built from 15 residues. V lost 4 bases to trimming and J lost 4 bases; unmatched junction nucleotides: 9. CDR3 DNA: TGTGCCAGCAGCCCGACCTTGGACAGGGCCACTGAAGCTTTCTTT. This gives the protein CASSPTLDRATEAFF.

This chain links TRBV30 with TRBJ1-5; 7 bases fit TRBD1. V was clipped by 1 base and J by 0 bases; unmatched bases: 3. CDR3 length: 15 amino acids. Germline V gene lookup returns CDR1 GTSNPN and CDR2 SVGIG (reference sequence). For the CDR3, the DNA is TGTGCCTGGAGTGCTCAGGGGGGTAGCAATCAGCCCCAGCATTTT. Its protein product is CAWSAQGGSNQPQHF.

CDR3 bases: TGTGCCAGCAAAGGGGGCGGGACCGGGGAGCTGTTTTTT. Translation: CASKGGGTGELFF. This chain connects TRBV3-1 (or the pseudogene TRBV3-2) to TRBJ2-2, with 7 bases matching TRBD1. Losses at the gene ends were 7 bases for V and 5 bases for J; bases not matched to a gene: 4. The CDR3 has 13 residues. Germline V lookup: CDR1 LGHDT, CDR2 YNNKEL (reference sequence).

CDR3 nucleotides: TGTGCCAGCAGTCTTACAGGGTATGGGCGGCCCCAGCATTTT. This encodes CASSLTGYGRPQHF. The chain uses TRBV6-5 and TRBJ1-5; TRBD1 is a possible D gene (6 bases). With 5 bases removed from V and 9 bases from J, the gap between germline ends came to 17 bases. The CDR3 is 14 amino acids. CDR1 and CDR2 (germline): MNHEY, SVGAGI.

This clone showed up just once. The CDR3 spells CASSPREAYTGELFF. The CDR3 coding sequence is TGTGCCAGCAGCCCACGCGAAGCCTACACCGGGGAGCTGTTTTTT. The rearrangement uses TRBV5-6 and TRBJ2-2; no reliable D call. CDR3 length: 15 residues. Germline values: CDR1 SGHDT, CDR2 YYEEEE. Trimming pared 4 bases from V and 3 bases from J, leaving 13 bases between.

This clone was observed once. This chain connects TRBV14 to TRBJ2-4; D remains ambiguous. The CDR3 loop spans 15 amino acids. Germline V gene lookup returns CDR1 SGHDN and CDR2 FVKESK. V was trimmed by 3 bases and J by 1 base, leaving 10 bases between them. The CDR3 reads CASSHLPRAKNIQYF. The CDR3 region has the DNA TGTGCCAGCAGCCATCTCCCTAGGGCCAAAAACATTCAGTACTTC.

This clone was picked up a small number of times. This rearrangement joins TRBV3-1 (or the pseudogene TRBV3-2) to TRBJ1-1, with unresolved D. V dropped 8 bases and J dropped 1 base, with 8 bases sitting between them. The CDR3 extends over 12 amino acids. CDR1 is LGHDT, CDR2 YNNKEL, per germline (reference sequence). CDR3 sequence reads: CASRGENTEAFF. CDR3 coding DNA: TGTGCCAGCCGCGGAGAGAACACTGAAGCTTTCTTT.

There are a few counts of this clone. This chain connects TRBV21-1 to TRBJ1-1; the D segment call TRBD1 is taken from the table without a DNA check. TRBV21-1 is noted as a pseudogene. The CDR3 is 17 residues long. CDR3 nucleotide sequence: TGTGCCAGCATAAGGAAGGGCAGGGGTAGCCTTGGCACTGAAGCTTTCTTT. It specifies CASIRKGRGSLGTEAFF.

This chain links TRBV7-3 with TRBJ1-1; TRBD1 aligns across 9 bases. The J segment lost 2 bases and the V segment lost 4 bases, leaving 11 bases of the junction unmatched. Germline CDR1 SGHTA, CDR2 FQGTGA. CDR3 size: 17 residues. CDR3 sequence: CASSSKDRGLSNTEAFF. The DNA for the CDR3 is TGTGCCAGCAGCTCCAAGGACAGGGGACTGAGTAACACTGAAGCTTTCTTT.

The chain carries TRBV2 and TRBJ1-1, with a weak D call TRBD1 (5 bases). With 11 bases removed from V and 2 bases from J, the gap between germline ends came to 15 bases. Per germline, CDR1 SNHLY and CDR2 FYNNEI. There are 13 residues in the CDR3. Written as DNA, the CDR3 is TGTGCCGGGGGGACGATCTCTAACACTGAAGCTTTCTTT. Translation gives CAGGTISNTEAFF.

V is TRBV5-1 and J is TRBJ2-5, with 10 positions matching TRBD2. The CDR3 has 16 amino acids. Per the germline V gene, CDR1 is SGHRS and CDR2 is YFSETQ. V shed 4 bases and J 0 bases; nucleotides not matched to a gene: 6. CDR3 sequence reads: CASSGRLAGDQETQYF. In DNA form, the CDR3 reads TGCGCCAGCAGCGGCAGACTAGCGGGCGACCAAGAGACCCAGTACTTC.

The rearrangement uses TRBV23-1 and TRBJ1-2; D unclear. TRBV23-1 is identified as an open reading frame with a role that is uncertain. This CDR3 is 16 amino acids long. Deletions cut 5 bases from V and 6 bases from J, with 22 bases between. CDR3 loop: CASSIGGSMESDGYTF. CDR3 DNA sequence: TGCGCCAGCAGTATTGGAGGGTCTATGGAGTCGGATGGCTACACCTTC.

This clone has a single count. This chain connects TRBV2 to TRBJ2-1; 13 bases are a match to TRBD2. Germline assignment: CDR1 SNHLY and CDR2 FYNNEI. The CDR3 is 18 residues long. The ends lost 7 bases at V and 0 bases at J; junction bases unmatched: 9. The CDR3 protein is CASTRTSGGHSSYNEQFF. The CDR3 DNA reads TGTGCCAGCACTCGGACTAGCGGGGGCCACAGCTCCTACAATGAGCAGTTCTTC. The whole variable domain, remainder taken from reference TRBV2 and TRBJ2-1, is EPEVTQTPSHQVTQMGQEVILRCVPISNHLYFYWYRQILGQKVEFLVSFYNNEISEKSEIFDDQFSVERPDGSNFTLKIRSTKLEDSAMYFCASTRTSGGHSSYNEQFFGPGTRLTVL.

This chain uses TRBV7-8 with TRBJ1-1; 7 bases align to TRBD1. In germline, CDR1 is SGHVS, CDR2 FQNEAQ. After removal of 1 base from V and 8 bases from J, the junction contained 1 base not matched to a gene. This CDR3 comprises 12 residues. CDR3 sequence reads: CASSLGDREAFF. The CDR3 bases are TGTGCCAGCAGCTTAGGGGACAGAGAAGCTTTCTTT. Together with reference TRBV7-8 and TRBJ1-1, the CDR3 gives the full variable domain: GAGVSQSPRYKVAKRGQDVALRCDPISGHVSLFWYQQALGQGPEFLTYFQNEAQLDKSGLPSDRFFAERPEGSVSTLKIQRTQQEDSAVYLCASSLGDREAFFGQGTRLTVV.

The rearrangement joins TRBV20-1 to TRBJ1-3; D is uncertain. V lost 5 bases, J lost 1 base, and 3 bases lay in between. The CDR3 is 11 amino acids. Germline V gene data show CDR1 as DFQATT and CDR2 as SNEGSKA (reference sequence). The CDR3 DNA is TGCAGTGCTCTATCTGGAAACACCATATATTTT. As protein: CSALSGNTIYF.

This rearrangement joins TRBV5-1 to TRBJ2-3; 8 bases are a match to TRBD1. J gave up 4 bases and V 4 bases, and 8 bases lay outside the gene matches. There are 15 residues in the CDR3. Germline V gene data show CDR1 as SGHRS and CDR2 as YFSETQ. The CDR3 spells CASSPQGADADTQYF. DNA of the CDR3: TGCGCCAGCAGCCCTCAGGGGGCGGATGCAGATACGCAGTATTTT.